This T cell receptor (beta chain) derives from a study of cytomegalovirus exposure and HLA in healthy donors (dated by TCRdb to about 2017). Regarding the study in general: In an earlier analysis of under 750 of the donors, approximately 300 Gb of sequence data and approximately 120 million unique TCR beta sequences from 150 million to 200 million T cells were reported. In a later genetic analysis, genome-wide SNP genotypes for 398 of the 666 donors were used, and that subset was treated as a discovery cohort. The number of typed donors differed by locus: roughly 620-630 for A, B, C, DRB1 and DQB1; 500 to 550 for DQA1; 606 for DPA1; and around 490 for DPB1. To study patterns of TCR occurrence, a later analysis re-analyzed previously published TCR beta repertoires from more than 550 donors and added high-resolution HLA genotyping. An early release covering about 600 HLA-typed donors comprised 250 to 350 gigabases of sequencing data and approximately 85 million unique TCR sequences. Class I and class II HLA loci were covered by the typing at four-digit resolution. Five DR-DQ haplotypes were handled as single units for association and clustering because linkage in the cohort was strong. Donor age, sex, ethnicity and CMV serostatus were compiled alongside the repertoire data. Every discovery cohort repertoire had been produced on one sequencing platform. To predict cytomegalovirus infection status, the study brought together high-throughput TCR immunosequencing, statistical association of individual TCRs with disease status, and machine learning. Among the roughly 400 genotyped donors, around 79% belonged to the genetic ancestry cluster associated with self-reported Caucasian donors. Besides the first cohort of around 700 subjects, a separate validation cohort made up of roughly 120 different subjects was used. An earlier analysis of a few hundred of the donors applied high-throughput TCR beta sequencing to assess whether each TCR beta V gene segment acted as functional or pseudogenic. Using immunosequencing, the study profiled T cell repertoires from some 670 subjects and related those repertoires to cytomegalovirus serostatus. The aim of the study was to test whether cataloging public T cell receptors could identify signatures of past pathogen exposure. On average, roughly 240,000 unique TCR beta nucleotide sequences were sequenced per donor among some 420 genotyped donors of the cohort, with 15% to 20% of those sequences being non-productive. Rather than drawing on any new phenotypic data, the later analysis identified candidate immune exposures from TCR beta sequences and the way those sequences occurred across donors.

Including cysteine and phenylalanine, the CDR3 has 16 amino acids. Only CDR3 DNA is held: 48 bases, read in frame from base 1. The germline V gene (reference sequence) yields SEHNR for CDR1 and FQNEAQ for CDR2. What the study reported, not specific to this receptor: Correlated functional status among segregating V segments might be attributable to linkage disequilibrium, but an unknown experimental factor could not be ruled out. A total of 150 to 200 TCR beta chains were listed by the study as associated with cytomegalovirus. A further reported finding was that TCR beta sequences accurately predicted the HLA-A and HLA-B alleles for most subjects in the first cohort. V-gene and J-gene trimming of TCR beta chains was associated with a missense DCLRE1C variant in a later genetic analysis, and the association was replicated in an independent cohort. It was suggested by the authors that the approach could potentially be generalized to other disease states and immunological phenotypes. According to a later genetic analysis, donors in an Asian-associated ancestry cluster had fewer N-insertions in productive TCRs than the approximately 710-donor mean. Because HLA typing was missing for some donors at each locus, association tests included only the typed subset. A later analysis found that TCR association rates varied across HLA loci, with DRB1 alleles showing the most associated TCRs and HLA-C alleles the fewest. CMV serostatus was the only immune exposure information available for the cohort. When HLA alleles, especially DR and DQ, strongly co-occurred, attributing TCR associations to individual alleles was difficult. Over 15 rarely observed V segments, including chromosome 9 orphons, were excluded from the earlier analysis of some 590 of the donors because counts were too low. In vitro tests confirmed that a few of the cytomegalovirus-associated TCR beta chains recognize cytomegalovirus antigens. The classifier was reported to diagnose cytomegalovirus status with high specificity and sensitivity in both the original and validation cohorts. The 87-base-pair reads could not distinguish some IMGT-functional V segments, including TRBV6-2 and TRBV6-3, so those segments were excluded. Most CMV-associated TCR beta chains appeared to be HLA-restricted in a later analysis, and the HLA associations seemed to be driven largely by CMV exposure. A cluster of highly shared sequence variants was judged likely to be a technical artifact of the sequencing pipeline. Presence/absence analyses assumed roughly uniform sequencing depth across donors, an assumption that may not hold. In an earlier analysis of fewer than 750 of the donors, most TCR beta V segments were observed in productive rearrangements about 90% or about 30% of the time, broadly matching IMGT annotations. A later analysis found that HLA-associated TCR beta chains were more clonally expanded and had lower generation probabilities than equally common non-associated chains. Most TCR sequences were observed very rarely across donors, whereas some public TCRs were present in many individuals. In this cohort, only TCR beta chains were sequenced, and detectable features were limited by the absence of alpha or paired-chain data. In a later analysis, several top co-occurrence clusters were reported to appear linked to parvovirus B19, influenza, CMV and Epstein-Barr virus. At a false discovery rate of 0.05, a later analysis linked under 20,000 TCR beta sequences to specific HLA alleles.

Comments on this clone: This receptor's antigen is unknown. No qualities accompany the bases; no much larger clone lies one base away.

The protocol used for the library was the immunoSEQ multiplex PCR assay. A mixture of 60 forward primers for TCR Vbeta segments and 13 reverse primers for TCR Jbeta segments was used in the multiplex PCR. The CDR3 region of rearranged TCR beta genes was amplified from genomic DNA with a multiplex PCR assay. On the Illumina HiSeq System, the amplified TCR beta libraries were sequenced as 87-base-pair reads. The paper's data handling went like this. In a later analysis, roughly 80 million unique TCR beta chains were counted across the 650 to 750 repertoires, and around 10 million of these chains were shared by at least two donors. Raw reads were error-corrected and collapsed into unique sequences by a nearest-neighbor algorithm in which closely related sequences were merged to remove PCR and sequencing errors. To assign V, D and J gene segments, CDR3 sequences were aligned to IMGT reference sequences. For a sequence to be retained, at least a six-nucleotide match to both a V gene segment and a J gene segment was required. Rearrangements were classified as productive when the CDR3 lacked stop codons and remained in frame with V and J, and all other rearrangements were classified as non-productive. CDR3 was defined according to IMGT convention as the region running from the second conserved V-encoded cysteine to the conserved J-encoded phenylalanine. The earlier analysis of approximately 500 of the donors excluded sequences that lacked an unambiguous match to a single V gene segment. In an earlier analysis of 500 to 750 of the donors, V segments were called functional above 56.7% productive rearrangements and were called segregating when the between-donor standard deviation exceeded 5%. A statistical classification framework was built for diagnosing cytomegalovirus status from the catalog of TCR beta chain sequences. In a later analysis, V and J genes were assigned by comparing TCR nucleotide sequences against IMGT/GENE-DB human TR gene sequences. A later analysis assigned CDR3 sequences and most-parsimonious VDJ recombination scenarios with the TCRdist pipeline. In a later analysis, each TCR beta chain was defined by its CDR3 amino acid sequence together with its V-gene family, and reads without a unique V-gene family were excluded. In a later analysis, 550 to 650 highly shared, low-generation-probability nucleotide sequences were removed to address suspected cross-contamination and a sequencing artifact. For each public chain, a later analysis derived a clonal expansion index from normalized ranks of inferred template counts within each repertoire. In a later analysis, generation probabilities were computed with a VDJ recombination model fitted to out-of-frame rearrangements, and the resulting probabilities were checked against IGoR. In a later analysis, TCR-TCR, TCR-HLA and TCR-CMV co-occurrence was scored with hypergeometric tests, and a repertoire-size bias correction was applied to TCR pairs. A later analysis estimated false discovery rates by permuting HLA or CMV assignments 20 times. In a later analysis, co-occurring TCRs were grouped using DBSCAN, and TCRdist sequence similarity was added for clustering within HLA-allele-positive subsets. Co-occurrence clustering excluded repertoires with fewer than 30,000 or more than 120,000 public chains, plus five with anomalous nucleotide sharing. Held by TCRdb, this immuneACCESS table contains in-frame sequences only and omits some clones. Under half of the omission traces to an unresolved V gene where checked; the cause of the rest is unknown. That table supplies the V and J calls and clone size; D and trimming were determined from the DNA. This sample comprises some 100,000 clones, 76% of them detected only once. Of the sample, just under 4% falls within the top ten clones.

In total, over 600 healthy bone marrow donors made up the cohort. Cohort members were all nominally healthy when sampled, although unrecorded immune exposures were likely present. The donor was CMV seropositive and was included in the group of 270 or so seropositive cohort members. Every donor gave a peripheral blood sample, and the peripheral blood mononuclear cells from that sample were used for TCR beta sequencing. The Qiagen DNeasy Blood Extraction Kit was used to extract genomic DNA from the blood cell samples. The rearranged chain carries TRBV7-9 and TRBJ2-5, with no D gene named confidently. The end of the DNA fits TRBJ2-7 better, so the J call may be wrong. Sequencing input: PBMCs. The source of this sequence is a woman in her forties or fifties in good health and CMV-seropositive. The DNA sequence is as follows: TGTGCCAGCAGCCATCCCGACTCGGTTCGAGGCTACGAGCAGTACTTC. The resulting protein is CASSHPDSVRGYEQYF.